This TCR beta chain was identified during a study of early T cells in non-severe SARS-CoV-2 infection. General study findings and limits: CD4 and private specificities were missed by VDJdb matching, which favored anti-spike CD8 responses.

This CDR3 is 14 amino acids long. Germline V gene data show CDR1 as SGHRS and CDR2 as YFSETQ. Trimming stripped 5 bases from V and 6 bases from J, with 18 bases between. Individually, cDNA molecules had unique molecular identifiers attached to them. TCRdb used MiXCR to reprocess the 5' RACE reads, holding one entry per CDR3 protein. This sample carries more than 15,000 distinct CDR3 sequences, about 5% of them seen once, and the ten largest clones take about 6.4%. This clonotype was seen ten or more times. Antigen specificity is unknown. This receptor was taken from an adult who was a healthcare worker with PCR-confirmed SARS-CoV-2 infection or an uninfected control (not recorded which). The sample in question was whole blood, obtained at baseline. The chain links TRBV5-1 to TRBJ2-7; either TRBD1 or TRBD2 may fit D (5 bases each). CDR3 sequence (DNA): TGCGCCAGCAGTTTCGGGACGGACAACCTCGAGCAGTACTTC. It encodes CASSFGTDNLEQYF.